This T cell receptor beta chain was retrieved from a study of blood T cell repertoires in COVID-19. Turning to the study itself: The United States, Italy and Spain supplied acute and convalescent COVID-19 samples. PBMCs, B-cell-depleted T cells, or T cells provided the cDNA or gDNA that made up the material.

In this sample, this clone turned up a few times. The CDR3 has 11 amino acids. Germline CDR1 is SEHNR and CDR2 is FQNEAQ (reference sequence). V was trimmed by 2 bases and J by 5 bases, leaving 3 bases between them. Authors' methods: Estimation of nucleated cell counts relied on the amplification of reference gene primers. TCRdb's copy holds only in-frame clones and misses some; the assay was immunoSEQ multiplex PCR. The V and J calls and the clone size are those of that table, but D and trimming were determined from the DNA. The data contain about 170,000 clones, more than 75% of them singletons. The chain is built from TRBV7-9 and TRBJ1-1, with no clear D. Input material: peripheral blood. This TCR derives from a man in his fifties or sixties who had recovered from COVID-19. The CDR3 sequence is CASSLQTEAFF. Here the CDR3 DNA reads TGTGCCAGCAGCTTACAGACTGAAGCTTTCTTT.